This entry lists 10 T cell receptor beta chains sequenced from one sample in a study of shared clonotypes between healthy human individuals. Repertoires were generated with immunoSEQ multiplex PCR, while TCRdb's copy carries only in-frame clones and drops some. Of more than 400,000 clones listed, around 80% are singletons. Sequencing used PBMCs. The origin of the receptors is a woman in her forties in good health. Some clones in this sample may be carry-over from other donors' samples.

The chain couples TRBV19 to TRBJ1-4, with D possibly being TRBD1 (6 bases). The CDR3 is 15 amino acids. Between the trimmed V and J ends, which lost 7 bases and 8 bases, there was a span of 20 bases. Germline V gives CDR1 LNHDA, CDR2 SQIVND (reference sequence). CDR3 bases: TGTGCCAGTACCCCACAGGGTGGGTTAAGCGAAAAACTGTTTTTT. Encoded protein: CASTPQGGLSEKLFF.

This chain connects TRBV5-1 to TRBJ2-3; D is perhaps TRBD1 (6 bases). V gave up 4 bases and J gave up 4 bases, with 10 bases separating them. The CDR3 runs to 13 residues. Germline CDR1 SGHRS, CDR2 YFSETQ. This CDR3 reads CASSIQGPDTQYF. The CDR3 region has the DNA TGCGCCAGCAGCATACAGGGTCCAGATACGCAGTATTTT.

This clone was picked up a small number of times. The chain carries TRBV27 and TRBJ2-2, with TRBD2 matching over 11 bases. V lost 5 bases, J lost 5 bases, and 16 bases stayed unmatched. CDR1 is MNHEY, CDR2 SMNVEV, per germline (reference sequence). This CDR3 contains 19 residues. This CDR3 reads CASSVLYPSGRNRTGELFF. The CDR3 coding sequence is TGTGCCAGCAGTGTATTATATCCTAGCGGGAGGAATAGAACCGGGGAGCTGTTTTTT.

The J gene is TRBJ2-7, the V gene TRBV5-1; D remains ambiguous. The CDR3 runs 12 residues. Germline CDR1 is SGHRS and CDR2 is YFSETQ. Trimming took off 0 bases at V and 10 bases at J, with 11 bases between the two ends. CDR3 coding DNA: TGCGCCAGCAGCTTGGAATCGGGTCCACAGTACTTC. Its translation: CASSLESGPQYF.

Concerning this clone: A far larger clone is one nucleotide away, so this likely arose from a read error. The V call is TRBV18, the J call TRBJ1-2, with D perhaps matching TRBD1 (5 bases). The CDR3 length is 14 residues. CDR1 and CDR2 from the germline V gene are KGHSH and LQKENI. The CDR3 bases are TGTGCCAGCTCACCCGAGGGAGGGGATTCTGGCTACATCTTC. Residues: CASSPEGGDSGYIF. Variable domain in full (rest from reference TRBV18 and TRBJ1-2): NAGVMQNPRHLVRRRGQEARLRCSPMKGHSHVYWYRQLPEEGLKFMVYLQKENIIDESGMPKERFSAEFPKEGPSILRIQQVVRGDSAAYFCASSPEGGDSGYIFGSGTRLTVV.

The chain carries TRBV11-2 and TRBJ2-7, with D unclear. Germline CDR1 is SGHAT and CDR2 is FQNNGV. Trimming took 2 bases from V and 5 from J, leaving 7 bases between them. This CDR3 has 12 residues. Written as DNA, the CDR3 is TGTGCCAGCAGCTTATCTCCTAACGAGCAGTACTTC. This gives the protein CASSLSPNEQYF.

The chain carries TRBV28 and TRBJ2-2, with 11 bases identical to TRBD1. The junction had 4 bases not matched to a gene; V was cut back by 8 bases and J by 8 bases. The CDR3 length is 13 residues. Germline loops: CDR1 MDHEN, CDR2 SYDVKM. The CDR3 DNA follows: TGTGCCAGCCGGACAGGGGGCGGAGGGGAGCTGTTTTTT. It codes for CASRTGGGGELFF.

This clone was detected only once. The V gene is TRBV5-4, the J gene TRBJ2-7, with 7 nucleotides matching TRBD1. V was clipped by 0 bases and J by 2 bases; unmatched bases: 8. This CDR3 contains 16 residues. Germline assignment: CDR1 SGHNT and CDR2 YYREEE (reference sequence). The CDR3 bases are TGTGCCAGCAGCTTGGTGGGCAGGGGGATCACCTACGAGCAGTACTTC. This translates into CASSLVGRGITYEQYF.

The chain carries TRBV27 and TRBJ1-5, with 9 positions matching TRBD1. The CDR3 sequence is 15 residues long. The ends lost 3 bases at V and 5 bases at J; junction bases unmatched: 5. CDR1 and CDR2 (germline): MNHEY, SMNVEV (reference sequence). CDR3: CASSFWGQGDQPQHF. The DNA of the CDR3 is TGTGCCAGCAGTTTTTGGGGACAGGGAGATCAGCCCCAGCATTTT.

The chain is built from TRBV2 and TRBJ1-6; D gene unclear. Germline lookup yields CDR1 SNHLY and CDR2 FYNNEI. This CDR3 spans 15 amino acids. As DNA, the CDR3 is TGTGTCACCTCTCGGAGGAGCTCCTATAATTCACCCCTCCACTTT. Translated: CVTSRRSSYNSPLHF.